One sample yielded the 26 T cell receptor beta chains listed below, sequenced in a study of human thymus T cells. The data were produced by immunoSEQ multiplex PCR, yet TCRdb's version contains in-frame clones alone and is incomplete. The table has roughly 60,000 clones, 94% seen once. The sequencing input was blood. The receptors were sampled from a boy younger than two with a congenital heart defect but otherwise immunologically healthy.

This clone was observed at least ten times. CDR3 region: CASSFPGLRSYNEQFF. The CDR3 DNA is TGTGCCAGCAGCTTCCCCGGGCTTCGATCCTACAATGAGCAGTTCTTC. The V gene is TRBV11-2, the J gene TRBJ2-1; D is uncertain. V gave up 3 bases and J gave up 1 base, with 13 bases separating them. The CDR3 covers 16 residues. Germline CDR1 and CDR2: SGHAT and FQNNGV.

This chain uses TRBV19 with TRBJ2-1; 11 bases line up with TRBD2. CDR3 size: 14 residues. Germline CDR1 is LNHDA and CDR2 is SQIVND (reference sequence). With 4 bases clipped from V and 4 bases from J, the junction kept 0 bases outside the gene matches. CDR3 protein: CASSRLAGYNEQFF. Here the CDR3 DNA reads TGTGCCAGTAGTAGACTAGCGGGGTACAATGAGCAGTTCTTC.

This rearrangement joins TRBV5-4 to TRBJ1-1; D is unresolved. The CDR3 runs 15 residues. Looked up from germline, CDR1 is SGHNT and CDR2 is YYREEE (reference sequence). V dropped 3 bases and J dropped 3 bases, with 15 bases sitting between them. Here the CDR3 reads CASSSTSSGYTEAFF. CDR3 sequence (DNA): TGTGCCAGCAGCTCTACCTCCTCTGGGTACACTGAAGCTTTCTTT.

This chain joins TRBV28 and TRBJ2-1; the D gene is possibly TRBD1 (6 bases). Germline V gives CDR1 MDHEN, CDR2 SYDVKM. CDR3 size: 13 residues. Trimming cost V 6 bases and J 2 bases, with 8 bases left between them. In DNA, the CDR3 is TGTGCCAGCAGAGGACAGACCTACAATGAGCAGTTCTTC. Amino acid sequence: CASRGQTYNEQFF.

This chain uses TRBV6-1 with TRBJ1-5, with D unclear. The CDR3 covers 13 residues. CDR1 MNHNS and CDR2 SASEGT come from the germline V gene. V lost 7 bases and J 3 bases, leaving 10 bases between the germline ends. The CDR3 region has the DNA TGTGCCAGCATTGAGGGATACAATCAGCCCCAGCATTTT. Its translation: CASIEGYNQPQHF.

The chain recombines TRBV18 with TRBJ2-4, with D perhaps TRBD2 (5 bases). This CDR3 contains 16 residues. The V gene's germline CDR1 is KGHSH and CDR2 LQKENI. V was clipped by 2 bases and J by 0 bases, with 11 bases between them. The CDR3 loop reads CASSPSTAVAKNIQYF. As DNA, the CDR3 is TGTGCCAGCTCACCAAGTACAGCGGTAGCCAAAAACATTCAGTACTTC.

CDR3 nucleotide sequence: TGTGCCAGCAGCTTGGGACAGGGGGCTGGAAACACCATATATTTT. Amino acid sequence: CASSLGQGAGNTIYF. V is TRBV5-6 and J is TRBJ1-3, with 9 bases fitting TRBD1. The V gene's germline CDR1 is SGHDT and CDR2 YYEEEE. The CDR3 extends over 15 amino acids. V shed 0 bases, J shed 2 bases, and the junction held 0 bases outside the gene matches.

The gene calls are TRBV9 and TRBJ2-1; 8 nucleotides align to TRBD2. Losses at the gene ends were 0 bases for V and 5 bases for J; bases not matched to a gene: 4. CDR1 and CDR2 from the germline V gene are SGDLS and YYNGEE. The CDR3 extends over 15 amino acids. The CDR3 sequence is CASSVGSGGNNEQFF. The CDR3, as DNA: TGTGCCAGCAGCGTAGGAAGCGGGGGTAACAATGAGCAGTTCTTC.

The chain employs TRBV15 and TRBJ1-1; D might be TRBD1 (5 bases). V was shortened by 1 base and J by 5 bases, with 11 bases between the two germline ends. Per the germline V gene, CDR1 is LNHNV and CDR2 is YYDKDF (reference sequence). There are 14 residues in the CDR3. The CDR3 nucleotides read TGTGCCACCAGCAGAGGGACACGGGAGACTGAAGCTTTCTTT. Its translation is CATSRGTRETEAFF. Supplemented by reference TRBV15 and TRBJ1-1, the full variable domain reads DAMVIQNPRYQVTQFGKPVTLSCSQTLNHNVMYWYQQKSSQAPKLLFHYYDKDFNNEADTPDNFQSRRPNTSFCFLDIRSPGLGDTAMYLCATSRGTRETEAFFGQGTRLTVV.

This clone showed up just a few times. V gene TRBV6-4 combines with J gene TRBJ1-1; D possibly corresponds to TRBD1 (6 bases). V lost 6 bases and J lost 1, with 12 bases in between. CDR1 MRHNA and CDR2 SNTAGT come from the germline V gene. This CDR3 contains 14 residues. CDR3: CASRERGGNTEAFF. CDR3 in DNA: TGTGCCAGCAGAGAAAGGGGGGGGAACACTGAAGCTTTCTTT.

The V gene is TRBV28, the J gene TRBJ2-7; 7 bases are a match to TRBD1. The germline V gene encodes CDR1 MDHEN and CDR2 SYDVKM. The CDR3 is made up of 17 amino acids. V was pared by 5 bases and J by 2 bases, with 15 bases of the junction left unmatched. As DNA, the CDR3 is TGTGCCAGCAGTATCCTTAGCCCTGGGACAGTACCCTACGAGCAGTACTTC. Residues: CASSILSPGTVPYEQYF.

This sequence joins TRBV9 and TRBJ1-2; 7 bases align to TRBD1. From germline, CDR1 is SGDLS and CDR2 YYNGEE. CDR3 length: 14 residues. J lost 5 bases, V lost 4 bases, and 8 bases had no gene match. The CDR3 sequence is CASSTRQGLYGYTF. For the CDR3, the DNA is TGTGCCAGCAGCACCCGACAGGGTTTATATGGCTACACCTTC.

CDR3 residues: CASSNGTSGSFNEQFF. The CDR3 nucleotides are TGTGCCAGCAGCAACGGGACTAGCGGGAGCTTTAATGAGCAGTTCTTC. This chain connects TRBV21-1 to TRBJ2-1; TRBD2 was called by the table and not checked on the DNA. TRBV21-1 is termed a pseudogene. The CDR3 has 16 residues.

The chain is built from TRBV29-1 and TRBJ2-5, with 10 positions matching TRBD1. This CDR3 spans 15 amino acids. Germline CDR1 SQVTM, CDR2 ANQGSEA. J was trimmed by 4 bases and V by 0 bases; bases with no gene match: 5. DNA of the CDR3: TGCAGCGTTGAAGATCCCCGGGACAGGGGAGAGACCCAGTACTTC. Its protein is CSVEDPRDRGETQYF.

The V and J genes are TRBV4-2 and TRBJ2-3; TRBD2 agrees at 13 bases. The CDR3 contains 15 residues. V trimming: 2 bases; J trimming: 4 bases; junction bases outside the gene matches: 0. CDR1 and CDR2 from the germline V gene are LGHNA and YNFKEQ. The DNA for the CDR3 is TGTGCCAGCAGCCAAACTAGCGGGGGGGCAGATACGCAGTATTTT. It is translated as CASSQTSGGADTQYF.

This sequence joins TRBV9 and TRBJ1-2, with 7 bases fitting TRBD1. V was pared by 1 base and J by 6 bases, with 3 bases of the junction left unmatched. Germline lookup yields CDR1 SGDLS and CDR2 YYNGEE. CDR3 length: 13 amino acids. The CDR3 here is CASSVRGLDGYTF. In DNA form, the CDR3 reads TGTGCCAGCAGCGTAAGGGGGCTTGATGGCTACACCTTC.

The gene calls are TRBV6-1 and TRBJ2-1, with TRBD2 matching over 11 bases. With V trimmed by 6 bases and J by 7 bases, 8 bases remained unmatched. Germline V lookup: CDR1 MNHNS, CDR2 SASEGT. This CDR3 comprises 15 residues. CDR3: CASSRRASGRNEQFF. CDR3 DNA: TGTGCCAGCAGCAGACGCGCTAGCGGGAGGAATGAGCAGTTCTTC.

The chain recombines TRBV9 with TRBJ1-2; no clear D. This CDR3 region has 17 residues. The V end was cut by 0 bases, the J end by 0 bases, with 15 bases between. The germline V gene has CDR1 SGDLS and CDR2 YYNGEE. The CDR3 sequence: CASSVDGEGSTNYGYTF. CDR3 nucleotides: TGTGCCAGCAGCGTAGACGGCGAGGGCTCCACTAACTATGGCTACACCTTC.

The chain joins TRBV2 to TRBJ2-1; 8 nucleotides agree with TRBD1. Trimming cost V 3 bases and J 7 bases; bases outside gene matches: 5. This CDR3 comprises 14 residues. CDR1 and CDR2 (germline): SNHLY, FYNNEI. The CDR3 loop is CASSDRGRANEQFF. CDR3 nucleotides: TGTGCCAGCAGTGACAGGGGGCGGGCGAATGAGCAGTTCTTC.

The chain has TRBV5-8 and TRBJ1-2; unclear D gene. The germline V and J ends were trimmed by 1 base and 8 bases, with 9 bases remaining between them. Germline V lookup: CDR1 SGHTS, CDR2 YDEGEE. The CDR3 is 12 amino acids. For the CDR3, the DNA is TGTGCCAGCAGCTTGTACTGGGAGGGCTACACCTTC. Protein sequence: CASSLYWEGYTF.

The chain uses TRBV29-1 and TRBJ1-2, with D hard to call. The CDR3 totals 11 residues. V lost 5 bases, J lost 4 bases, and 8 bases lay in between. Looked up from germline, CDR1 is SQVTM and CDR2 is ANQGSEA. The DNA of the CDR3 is TGCAGCGTTCTACTCAGCTATGGCTACACCTTC. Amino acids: CSVLLSYGYTF.

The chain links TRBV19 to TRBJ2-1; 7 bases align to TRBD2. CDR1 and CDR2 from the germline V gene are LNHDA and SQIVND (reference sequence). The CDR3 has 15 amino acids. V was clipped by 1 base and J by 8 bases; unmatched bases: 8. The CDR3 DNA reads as TGTGCCAGTAGTATAGGAAGGACTAGATGGCATGAGCAGTTCTTC. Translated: CASSIGRTRWHEQFF.

CDR3 in DNA: TGTGCCAGCAGCTTAGGGGGAACGGGAAACACCATATATTTT. Translating it yields CASSLGGTGNTIYF. The chain recombines TRBV11-3 with TRBJ1-3; the D is unclear. Per the germline V gene, CDR1 is SGHNT and CDR2 is YENEEA. This CDR3 spans 14 amino acids. Trimming shortened V by 1 base and J by 4 bases, and 8 bases separated the two germline ends.

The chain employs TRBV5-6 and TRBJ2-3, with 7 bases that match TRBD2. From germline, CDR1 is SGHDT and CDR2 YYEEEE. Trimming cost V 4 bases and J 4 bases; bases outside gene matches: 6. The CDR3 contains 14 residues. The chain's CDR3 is CASSLGGKPDTQYF. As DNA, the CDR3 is TGTGCCAGCAGCCTGGGGGGGAAACCAGATACGCAGTATTTT.

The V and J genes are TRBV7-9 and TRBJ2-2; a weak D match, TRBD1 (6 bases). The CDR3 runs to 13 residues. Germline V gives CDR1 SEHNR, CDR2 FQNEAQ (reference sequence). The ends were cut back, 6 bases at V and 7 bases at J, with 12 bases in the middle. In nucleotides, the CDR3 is TGTGCCAGCAGTCTTCAGGGGATCGGGGAGCTGTTTTTT. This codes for CASSLQGIGELFF.

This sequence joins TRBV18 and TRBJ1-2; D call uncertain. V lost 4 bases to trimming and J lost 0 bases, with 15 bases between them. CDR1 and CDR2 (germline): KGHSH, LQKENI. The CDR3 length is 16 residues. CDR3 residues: CASSQNENGANYGYTF. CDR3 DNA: TGTGCCAGCTCACAAAATGAGAACGGGGCTAACTATGGCTACACCTTC.